Below, 24 T cell receptor beta chains from the same sample are listed, as sequenced in a study of patients and donors after allogeneic stem cell transplantation. TCRdb re-analysed the RT-PCR reads in MiXCR, keeping a single row per CDR3 protein. The table lists 920,000 or so distinct CDR3 sequences, about a sixth of them singletons. Specimen: blood, either unsorted or a sorted T cell fraction (not recorded which). These receptors were obtained from a human donor who was either an allogeneic HSCT recipient or a stem cell or donor lymphocyte infusion donor (not recorded which). It is not recorded whose cells these are; they may come from a transplant donor.

The J gene is TRBJ1-1, the V gene TRBV5-6, with a weak D call TRBD1 (6 bases). The germline V and J ends were trimmed by 4 bases and 4 bases, with 14 bases remaining between them. The germline V gene encodes CDR1 SGHDT and CDR2 YYEEEE. The CDR3 loop spans 14 amino acids. The chain's CDR3 is CASSRRGRGTEAFF. CDR3 coding DNA: TGTGCCAGCAGCAGGCGGGGCAGGGGCACTGAAGCTTTCTTT.

The chain joins TRBV20-1 to TRBJ2-1; 9 bases fit TRBD2. CDR1 and CDR2 (germline): DFQATT, SNEGSKA (reference sequence). The CDR3 covers 15 residues. The junction had 11 bases not matched to a gene; V was cut back by 3 bases and J by 8 bases. The DNA for the CDR3 is TGCAGTGCTAGCTCCGGGACTAGCATTTTGGATGAGCAGTTCTTC. As protein: CSASSGTSILDEQFF.

The genes are TRBV4-1 and TRBJ2-1; possibly TRBD2 for D (5 bases). Germline loops: CDR1 MGHRA, CDR2 YSYEKL. The CDR3 covers 17 residues. V was clipped by 2 bases and J by 1 base, with 15 bases between them. DNA of the CDR3: TGCGCCAGCAGCCAAACTAAAAGCGGACTTTCCTACAATGAGCAGTTCTTC. Translation gives CASSQTKSGLSYNEQFF.

The table lists this clonotype with many counts. The rearrangement uses TRBV12-3 or TRBV12-4 and TRBJ2-2; D may be TRBD2 (5 bases). Trimming stripped 6 bases from V and 4 bases from J, with 12 bases between. The CDR3 runs to 14 residues. The CDR3 sequence: CASRLTRGTGELFF. For the CDR3, the DNA is TGTGCCAGCAGACTCACCCGGGGCACCGGGGAGCTGTTTTTT.

This clonotype was picked up a small number of times. The chain has TRBV12-3 or TRBV12-4 and TRBJ2-7; D gene ambiguous. The length of the CDR3 is 15 residues. Trimming removed 3 bases at V and 0 bases at J, with 12 bases between. CDR3: CASSLASWSSYEQYF. The CDR3 nucleotides read TGTGCCAGCAGTTTGGCATCCTGGAGCTCCTACGAGCAGTACTTC.

The chain uses TRBV9 and TRBJ2-7; 9 bases fit TRBD1. The CDR3 runs to 16 residues. V shed 0 bases, J shed 1 base, and the junction held 5 bases outside the gene matches. Germline lookup yields CDR1 SGDLS and CDR2 YYNGEE. CDR3 coding DNA: TGTGCCAGCAGCGTAGGTGCGGGACAGGGATCCTACGAGCAGTACTTC. Encoded protein: CASSVGAGQGSYEQYF.

The V call is TRBV7-9, the J call TRBJ2-1, with D possibly being TRBD2 (6 bases). This CDR3 spans 17 amino acids. Looked up from germline, CDR1 is SEHNR and CDR2 is FQNEAQ (reference sequence). The V and J ends lost 5 bases and 7 bases respectively, with 24 bases between them. The CDR3 DNA is TGTGCCAGCAGCCCGGAGGGGAGCGGATCCAAAGGGAATGAGCAGTTCTTC. Translation gives CASSPEGSGSKGNEQFF.

The gene calls are TRBV27 and TRBJ1-5; D is unresolved. The germline V and J ends were trimmed by 10 bases and 2 bases, with 12 bases remaining between them. The CDR3 consists of 13 residues. Looked up from germline, CDR1 is MNHEY and CDR2 is SMNVEV (reference sequence). The DNA for the CDR3 is TGTGCCACCCCCGATTGGCGCAATCAGCCCCAGCATTTT. This translates into CATPDWRNQPQHF.

The rearrangement uses TRBV12-3 or TRBV12-4 and TRBJ1-2; 10 bases map to TRBD1. Unmatched junction bases numbered 9, after V lost 7 bases and J lost 1 base. The CDR3 runs 16 residues. The CDR3 DNA follows: TGTGCCAGCAACCCCGGGACAGGGGTCCATAACTATGGCTACACCTTC. It encodes CASNPGTGVHNYGYTF.

This clonotype was seen a few times. The chain employs TRBV5-1 and TRBJ1-3, with TRBD1 identical over 7 bases. This CDR3 is 15 amino acids long. Germline V gives CDR1 SGHRS, CDR2 YFSETQ. After removal of 0 bases from V and 5 bases from J, the junction contained 5 bases not matched to a gene. The CDR3 DNA is TGCGCCAGCAGCTTGGGGGACAGCAATCGAAACACCATATATTTT. This translates into CASSLGDSNRNTIYF.

In its sample, this clonotype was seen many times. V usage is TRBV7-7 and J usage is TRBJ2-2; TRBD1 is a possible D gene (5 bases). There are 14 residues in the CDR3. V was pared by 4 bases and J by 3 bases, with 9 bases between. Germline CDR1 SSHAT, CDR2 FNYEAQ (reference sequence). CDR3 loop: CASSWGPHTGELFF. For the CDR3, the DNA is TGTGCCAGCAGCTGGGGCCCCCACACCGGGGAGCTGTTTTTT.

The CDR3 region has the DNA TGCGCCAGCAGCTTGGAGGCCCACGAGCAGTACTTC. It translates to CASSLEAHEQYF. The rearrangement joins TRBV5-1 to TRBJ2-7; no firm D call. Per the germline V gene, CDR1 is SGHRS and CDR2 is YFSETQ. The CDR3 contains 12 residues. The V end lost 0 bases, the J end lost 5 bases, and 6 bases lay between the germline ends.

In nucleotides, the CDR3 is TGTGCCACCAGTGATCGGACTAGCGGGACCTACGAGCAGTACTTC. It encodes CATSDRTSGTYEQYF. The V gene is TRBV24-1, the J gene TRBJ2-7, with 12 nucleotides matching TRBD2. Germline values: CDR1 KGHDR, CDR2 SFDVKD. The V gene end was trimmed by 3 bases and the J gene end by 2 bases; junction bases not matched to a gene: 1. The CDR3 has 15 residues.

This clonotype was counted a few times. The chain couples TRBV7-3 to TRBJ2-3, with no clear D. Trimming shortened V by 5 bases and J by 2 bases, and 8 bases separated the two germline ends. Germline lookup yields CDR1 SGHTA and CDR2 FQGTGA. The CDR3 has 13 residues. The CDR3 bases are TGTGCCAGCAGCGCTAGGATCACAGATACGCAGTATTTT. Translation gives CASSARITDTQYF.

In this sample, this clonotype turned up a few times. The chain employs TRBV29-1 and TRBJ2-7; D uncertain. This CDR3 is 12 amino acids long. Trimming took 2 bases from V and 6 from J, leaving 11 bases between them. CDR1 and CDR2 (germline): SQVTM, ANQGSEA. The DNA of the CDR3 is TGCAGCGTTGAAACCGGCTCGTTCGAGCAGTACTTC. This sequence encodes CSVETGSFEQYF.

This sequence joins TRBV9 and TRBJ2-3; 8 bases align to TRBD2. J lost 1 base, V lost 4 bases, and 8 bases had no gene match. This CDR3 spans 16 amino acids. CDR1 is SGDLS, CDR2 YYNGEE, per germline. This CDR3 is CASSPAGGRGTDTQYF. CDR3 bases: TGTGCCAGCAGCCCCGCGGGGGGTCGAGGCACAGATACGCAGTATTTT.

The rearrangement uses TRBV15 and TRBJ1-4; a weak D match, TRBD1 (6 bases). This CDR3 region has 13 residues. CDR1 LNHNV and CDR2 YYDKDF come from the germline V gene (reference sequence). The germline V and J ends were trimmed by 5 bases and 7 bases, with 11 bases remaining between them. CDR3 sequence reads: CATSATGTEKLFF. The CDR3 region has the DNA TGTGCCACCAGCGCTACAGGGACTGAAAAACTGTTTTTT.

The chain joins TRBV4-3 to TRBJ2-2, with 11 bases that match TRBD2. CDR3 length equals 15 residues. The V and J ends lost 5 bases and 7 bases, in that order; junction bases with no gene match: 6. The V gene's germline CDR1 is LGHNA and CDR2 YSLEER. The CDR3 protein is CASSYSGGAVGELFF. CDR3 in DNA: TGCGCCAGCAGCTATAGCGGGGGGGCCGTCGGGGAGCTGTTTTTT.

This clonotype was counted only a few times. The rearrangement uses TRBV5-5 and TRBJ1-5, with a tentative D call TRBD1 (5 bases). The V end lost 0 bases, the J end lost 3 bases, and 10 bases lay between the germline ends. This CDR3 spans 15 amino acids. Germline CDR1 reads SGHKS; CDR2 reads YYEKEE (reference sequence). The DNA of the CDR3 is TGTGCCAGCAGCTTGGTGCAGGGAGCCAATCAGCCCCAGCATTTT. It yields the protein CASSLVQGANQPQHF.

The rearrangement uses TRBV12-3 or TRBV12-4 and TRBJ1-1; D not resolved. V was cut by 1 base and J by 7 bases, with 10 bases left in between. The CDR3 length is 13 residues. DNA of the CDR3: TGTGCCAGCAGTTTAGTCCGGCCCGATGAAGCTTTCTTT. Translation: CASSLVRPDEAFF.

This clonotype was seen more than once but under ten times. The genes are TRBV20-1 and TRBJ2-5; D unclear. V gave up 5 bases and J gave up 4 bases, with 11 bases separating them. The CDR3 runs 12 residues. CDR1 and CDR2 (germline): DFQATT, SNEGSKA (reference sequence). The CDR3 here is CSAPARVETQYF. CDR3 nucleotides: TGCAGTGCTCCCGCAAGGGTAGAGACCCAGTACTTC.

This clonotype was counted only a few times. The chain's CDR3 is CASSPRGVQITNEKLFF. CDR3 sequence (DNA): TGTGCCAGCAGCCCGAGGGGTGTACAGATAACTAATGAAAAACTGTTTTTT. The chain uses TRBV7-2 and TRBJ1-4; D perhaps matches TRBD1 (5 bases). The CDR3 has 17 amino acids. With 5 bases removed from V and 1 base from J, the gap between germline ends came to 17 bases. Per the germline V gene, CDR1 is SGHTA and CDR2 is FQGNSA.

The rearrangement links TRBV5-6 to TRBJ2-4; 9 nucleotides align to TRBD1. CDR1 is SGHDT and CDR2 is YYEEEE in the germline V gene. Trimming at V came to 6 bases and at J to 2 bases, leaving 9 bases not matched to a gene. This CDR3 spans 16 amino acids. As DNA, the CDR3 is TGTGCCAGCACCCCCAAGACAGGGGGGACCAAAAACATTCAGTACTTC. This gives the protein CASTPKTGGTKNIQYF.

The chain is built from TRBV2 and TRBJ1-2; D might be TRBD1 (6 bases). Germline V gives CDR1 SNHLY, CDR2 FYNNEI. CDR3 size: 14 residues. The V and J ends lost 7 bases and 3 bases respectively, with 15 bases between them. The CDR3 bases are TGTGCCAGCAATTTACAGGGTATCGACTATGGCTACACCTTC. Its translation is CASNLQGIDYGYTF.